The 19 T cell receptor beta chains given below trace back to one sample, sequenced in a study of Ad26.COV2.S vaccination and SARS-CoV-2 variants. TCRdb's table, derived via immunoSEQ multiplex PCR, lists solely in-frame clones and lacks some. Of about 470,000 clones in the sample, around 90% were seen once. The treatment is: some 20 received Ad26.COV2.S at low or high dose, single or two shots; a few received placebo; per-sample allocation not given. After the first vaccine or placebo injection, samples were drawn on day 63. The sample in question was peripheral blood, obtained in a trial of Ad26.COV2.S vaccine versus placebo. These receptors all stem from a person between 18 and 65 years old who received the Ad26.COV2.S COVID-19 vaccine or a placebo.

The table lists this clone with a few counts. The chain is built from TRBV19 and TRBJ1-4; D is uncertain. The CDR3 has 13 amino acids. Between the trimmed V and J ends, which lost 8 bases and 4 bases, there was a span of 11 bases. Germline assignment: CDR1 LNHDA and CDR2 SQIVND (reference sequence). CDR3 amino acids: CASGTTGNEKLFF. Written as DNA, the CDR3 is TGTGCCAGTGGCACCACGGGTAATGAAAAACTGTTTTTT.

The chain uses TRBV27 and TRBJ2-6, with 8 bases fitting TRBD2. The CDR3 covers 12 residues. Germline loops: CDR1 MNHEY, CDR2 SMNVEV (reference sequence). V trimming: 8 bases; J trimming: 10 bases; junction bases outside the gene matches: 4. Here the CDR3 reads CASGTSLNVLTF. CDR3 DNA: TGTGCCAGCGGGACTAGTCTAAACGTCCTGACTTTC.

CDR3 region: CASSLSGDTSSYNEQFF. For the CDR3, the DNA is TGTGCCAGCAGTTTATCTGGGGACACCAGCTCCTACAATGAGCAGTTCTTC. The V and J genes are TRBV27 and TRBJ2-1; D is possibly TRBD1 (6 bases). Germline V gene sequence: CDR1 MNHEY, CDR2 SMNVEV (reference sequence). This CDR3 region has 17 residues. Deletions cut 0 bases from V and 0 bases from J, with 12 bases between.

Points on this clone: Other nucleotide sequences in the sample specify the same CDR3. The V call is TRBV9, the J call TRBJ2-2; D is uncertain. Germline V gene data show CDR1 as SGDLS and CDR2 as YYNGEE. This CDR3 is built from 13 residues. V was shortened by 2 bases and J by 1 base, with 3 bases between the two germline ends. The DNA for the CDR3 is TGTGCCAGCAGCGTTGGGAACACCGGGGAGCTGTTTTTT. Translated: CASSVGNTGELFF.

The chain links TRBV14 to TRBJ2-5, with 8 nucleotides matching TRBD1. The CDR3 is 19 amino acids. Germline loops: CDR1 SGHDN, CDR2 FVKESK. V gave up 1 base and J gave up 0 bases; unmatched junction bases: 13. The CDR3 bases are TGTGCCAGCAGCCAAGTAATCGGGACAGGACATATCTACCAAGAGACCCAGTACTTC. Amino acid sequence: CASSQVIGTGHIYQETQYF.

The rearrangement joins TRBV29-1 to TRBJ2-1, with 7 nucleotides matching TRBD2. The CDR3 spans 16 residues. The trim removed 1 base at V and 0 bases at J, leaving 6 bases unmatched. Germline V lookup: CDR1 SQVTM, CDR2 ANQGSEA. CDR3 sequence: CSVEGVPSGSYNEQFF. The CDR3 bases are TGCAGCGTTGAAGGGGTCCCTAGCGGCTCCTACAATGAGCAGTTCTTC.

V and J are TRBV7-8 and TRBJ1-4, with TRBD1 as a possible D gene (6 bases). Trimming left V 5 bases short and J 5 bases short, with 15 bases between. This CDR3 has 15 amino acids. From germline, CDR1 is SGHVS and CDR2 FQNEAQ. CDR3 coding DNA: TGTGCCAGCAGCGCAGCGGGGGCGAGGAATGAAAAACTGTTTTTT. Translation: CASSAAGARNEKLFF.

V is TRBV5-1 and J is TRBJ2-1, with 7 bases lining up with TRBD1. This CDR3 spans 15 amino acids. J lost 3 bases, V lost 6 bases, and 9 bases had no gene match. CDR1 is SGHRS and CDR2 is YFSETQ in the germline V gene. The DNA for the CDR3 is TGCGCCAGCATAGCGACAGGGATCGGCTACAATGAGCAGTTCTTC. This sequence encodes CASIATGIGYNEQFF.

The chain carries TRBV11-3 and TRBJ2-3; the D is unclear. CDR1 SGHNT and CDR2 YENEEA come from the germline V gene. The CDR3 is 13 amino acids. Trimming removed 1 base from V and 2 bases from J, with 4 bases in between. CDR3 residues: CASSLATTDTQYF. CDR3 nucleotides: TGTGCCAGCAGCTTAGCGACCACAGATACGCAGTATTTT.

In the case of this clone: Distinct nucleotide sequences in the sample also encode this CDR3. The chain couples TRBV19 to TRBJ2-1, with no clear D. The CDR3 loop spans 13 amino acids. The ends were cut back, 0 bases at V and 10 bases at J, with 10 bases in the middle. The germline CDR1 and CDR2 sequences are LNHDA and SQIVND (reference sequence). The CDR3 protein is CASSIDRASEQFF. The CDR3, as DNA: TGTGCCAGTAGTATAGATCGGGCGTCCGAGCAGTTCTTC.

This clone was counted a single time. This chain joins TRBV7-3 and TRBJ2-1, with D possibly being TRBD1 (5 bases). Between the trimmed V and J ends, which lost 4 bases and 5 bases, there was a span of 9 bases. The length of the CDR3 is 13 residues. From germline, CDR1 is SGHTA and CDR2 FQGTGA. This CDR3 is CASSSRDHNEQFF. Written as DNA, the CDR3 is TGTGCCAGCAGCTCCAGGGATCACAATGAGCAGTTCTTC.

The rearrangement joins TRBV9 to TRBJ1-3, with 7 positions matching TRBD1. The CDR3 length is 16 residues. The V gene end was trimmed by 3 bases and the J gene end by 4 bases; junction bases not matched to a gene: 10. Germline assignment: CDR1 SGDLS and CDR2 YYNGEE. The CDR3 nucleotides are TGTGCCAGCAGCGCAAGTGGGACAGAAGGAGGAAACACCATATATTTT. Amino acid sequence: CASSASGTEGGNTIYF.

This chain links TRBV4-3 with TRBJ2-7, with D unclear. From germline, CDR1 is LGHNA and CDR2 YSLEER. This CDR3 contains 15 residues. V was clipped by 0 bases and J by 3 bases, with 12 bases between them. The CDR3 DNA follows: TGCGCCAGCAGCCAAGATCCAGGCCAAAACTACGAGCAGTACTTC. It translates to CASSQDPGQNYEQYF.

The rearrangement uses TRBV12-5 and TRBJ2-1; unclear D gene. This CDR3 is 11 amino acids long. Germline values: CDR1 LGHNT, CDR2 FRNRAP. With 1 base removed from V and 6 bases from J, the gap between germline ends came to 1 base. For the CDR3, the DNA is TGTGCTAGTGGTTTGGGCAATGAGCAGTTCTTC. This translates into CASGLGNEQFF. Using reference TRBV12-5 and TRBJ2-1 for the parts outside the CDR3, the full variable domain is DARVTQTPRHKVTEMGQEVTMRCQPILGHNTVFWYRQTMMQGLELLAYFRNRAPLDDSGMPKDRFSAEMPDATLATLKIQPSEPRDSAVYFCASGLGNEQFFGPGTRLTVL.

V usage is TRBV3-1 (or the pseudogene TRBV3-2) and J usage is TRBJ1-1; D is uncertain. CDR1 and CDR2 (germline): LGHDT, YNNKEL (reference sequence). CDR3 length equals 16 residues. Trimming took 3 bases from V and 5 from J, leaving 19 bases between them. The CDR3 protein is CASSHSGFTFGTEAFF. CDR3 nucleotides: TGTGCCAGCAGCCACTCCGGGTTTACTTTTGGGACTGAAGCTTTCTTT.

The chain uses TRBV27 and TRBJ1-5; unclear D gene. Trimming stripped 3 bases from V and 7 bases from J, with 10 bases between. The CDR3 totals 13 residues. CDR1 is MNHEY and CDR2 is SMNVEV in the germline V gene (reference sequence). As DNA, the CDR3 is TGTGCCAGCAGTTTGAAGGGAATCCAGCCCCAGCATTTT. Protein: CASSLKGIQPQHF.

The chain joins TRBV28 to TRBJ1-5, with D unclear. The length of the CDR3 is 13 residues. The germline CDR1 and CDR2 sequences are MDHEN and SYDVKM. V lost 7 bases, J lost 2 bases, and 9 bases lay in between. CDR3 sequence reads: CASKEGGNQPQHF. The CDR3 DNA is TGTGCCAGCAAAGAAGGCGGCAATCAGCCCCAGCATTTT.

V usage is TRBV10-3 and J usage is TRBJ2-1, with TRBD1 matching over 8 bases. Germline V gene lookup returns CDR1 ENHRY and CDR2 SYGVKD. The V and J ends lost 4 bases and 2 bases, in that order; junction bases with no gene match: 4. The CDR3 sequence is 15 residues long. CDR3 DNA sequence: TGTGCCATCAGTGCCGGGACAGGTGCCTACAATGAGCAGTTCTTC. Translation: CAISAGTGAYNEQFF.

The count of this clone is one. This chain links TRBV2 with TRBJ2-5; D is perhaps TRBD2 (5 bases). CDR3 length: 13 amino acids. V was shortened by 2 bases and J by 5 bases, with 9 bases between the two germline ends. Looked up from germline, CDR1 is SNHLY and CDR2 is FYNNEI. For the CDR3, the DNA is TGTGCCAGCAGTGAATCGGGAAGGGAGACCCAGTACTTC. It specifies CASSESGRETQYF.